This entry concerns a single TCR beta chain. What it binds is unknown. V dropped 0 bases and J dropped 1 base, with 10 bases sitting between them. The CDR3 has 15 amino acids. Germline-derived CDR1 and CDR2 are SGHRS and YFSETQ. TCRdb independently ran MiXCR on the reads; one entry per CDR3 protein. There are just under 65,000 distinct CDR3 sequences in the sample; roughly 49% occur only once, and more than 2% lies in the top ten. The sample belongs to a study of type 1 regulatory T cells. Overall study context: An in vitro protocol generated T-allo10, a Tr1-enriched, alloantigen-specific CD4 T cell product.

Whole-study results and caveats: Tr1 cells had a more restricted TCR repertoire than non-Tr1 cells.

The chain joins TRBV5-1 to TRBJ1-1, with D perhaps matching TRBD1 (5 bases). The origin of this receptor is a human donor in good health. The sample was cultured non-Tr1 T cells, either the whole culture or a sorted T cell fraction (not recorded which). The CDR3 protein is CASSLGGTRNTEAFF. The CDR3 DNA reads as TGCGCCAGCAGCTTGGGGGGCACACGGAACACTGAAGCTTTCTTT. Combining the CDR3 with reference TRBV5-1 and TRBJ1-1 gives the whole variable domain KAGVTQTPRYLIKTRGQQVTLSCSPISGHRSVSWYQQTPGQGLQFLFEYFSETQRNKGNFPGRFSGRQFSNSRSEMNVSTLELGDSALYLCASSLGGTRNTEAFFGQGTRLTVV.